This T cell receptor beta chain originates from a study of cytomegalovirus exposure and HLA in healthy donors. PCR amplification relied on 60 Vbeta primers (plus 13 Jbeta primers). The data were produced by immunoSEQ multiplex PCR, yet TCRdb's version contains in-frame clones alone and is incomplete. The table lists some 150,000 clones, about two thirds of them singletons. CDR1 and CDR2 (germline): SEHNR, FQNEAQ (reference sequence). V gave up 5 bases and J gave up 7 bases, with 18 bases separating them. The CDR3 extends over 15 amino acids. This TCR was sampled from a woman in her forties in good health and CMV-seronegative. Sequenced: PBMCs. The V call is TRBV7-9, the J call TRBJ1-5, with a tentative D call TRBD1 (6 bases). The CDR3 DNA reads as TGTGCCAGCAGCCCTGATGCAGGGGTTTGGCAGCCCCAGCATTTT. It yields the protein CASSPDAGVWQPQHF. The variable domain in full, with the rest retrieved from reference TRBV7-9 and TRBJ1-5, is DTGVSQNPRHKITKRGQNVTFRCDPISEHNRLYWYRQTLGQGPEFLTYFQNEAQLEKSRLLSDRFSAERPKGSFSTLEIQRTEQGDSAMYLCASSPDAGVWQPQHFGDGTRLSIL.